Shown below are 20 T cell receptor beta chains from a single sample sequenced in a study of T cell responses to AZD1222 COVID-19 vaccine. Libraries were prepared by immunoSEQ multiplex PCR; TCRdb keeps only in-frame clonotypes and omits some of them. Among about 70,000 clones, 85% were seen once, and the ten largest hold roughly 20%. The starting material was peripheral blood, obtained on day 0 of AZD1222 vaccination. Every receptor here comes from an adult in good health.

This CDR3 reads CASSLGGAGSTDTQYF. For the CDR3, the DNA is TGTGCCAGCAGCTTAGGGGGTGCGGGGTCCACAGATACGCAGTATTTT. The chain joins TRBV11-2 to TRBJ2-3; TRBD2 might be the D (6 bases). The CDR3 contains 16 residues. Germline assignment: CDR1 SGHAT and CDR2 FQNNGV. V dropped 1 base and J dropped 2 bases, with 13 bases sitting between them.

This chain uses TRBV29-1 with TRBJ1-1; D gene unclear. CDR3 length: 13 amino acids. The germline CDR1 and CDR2 sequences are SQVTM and ANQGSEA. Trimming removed 5 bases at V and 1 base at J, with 11 bases between. CDR3 region: CSVFAGRNTEAFF. Here the CDR3 DNA reads TGCAGCGTTTTCGCGGGGAGGAACACTGAAGCTTTCTTT.

The chain recombines TRBV5-6 with TRBJ1-5; D not certain. The CDR3 contains 15 residues. Germline CDR1 reads SGHDT; CDR2 reads YYEEEE. V lost 5 bases to trimming and J lost 1 base, with 13 bases between them. CDR3: CASSYGRISNQPQHF. Here the CDR3 DNA reads TGTGCCAGCAGTTACGGACGGATCAGCAATCAGCCCCAGCATTTT.

The CDR3 DNA follows: TGTGCCAGCAGCGAAAGGGGACAGCTTAACACCGGGGAGCTGTTTTTT. It codes for CASSERGQLNTGELFF. J is TRBJ2-2 and V is TRBV7-8; 7 bases line up with TRBD1. V lost 5 bases, J lost 2 bases, and 8 bases stayed unmatched. The length of the CDR3 is 16 residues. Germline-derived CDR1 and CDR2 are SGHVS and FQNEAQ.

The J gene is TRBJ2-5, the V gene TRBV12-5; 12 nucleotides match TRBD2. The CDR3 is 17 amino acids. Unmatched junction bases numbered 10, after V lost 3 bases and J lost 5 bases. Germline V gene sequence: CDR1 LGHNT, CDR2 FRNRAP. CDR3 sequence (DNA): TGTGCTAGTGGTTTTACTAGCGGGGGGACCCCGGGGGAGACCCAGTACTTC. Translating it yields CASGFTSGGTPGETQYF. Variable domain in full (rest from reference TRBV12-5 and TRBJ2-5): DARVTQTPRHKVTEMGQEVTMRCQPILGHNTVFWYRQTMMQGLELLAYFRNRAPLDDSGMPKDRFSAEMPDATLATLKIQPSEPRDSAVYFCASGFTSGGTPGETQYFGPGTRLLVL.

This sequence joins TRBV18 and TRBJ2-5, with no clear D. Trimming took off 2 bases at V and 6 bases at J, with 10 bases between the two ends. Germline CDR1 and CDR2: KGHSH and LQKENI. The CDR3 runs 13 residues. CDR3 loop: CASSPSLDQTQYF. The CDR3 DNA sequence: TGTGCCAGCTCACCATCCCTTGATCAGACCCAGTACTTC.

The rearrangement joins TRBV7-6 to TRBJ2-5; D might be TRBD2 (6 bases). This CDR3 has 13 amino acids. CDR1 is SGHVS and CDR2 is FNYEAQ in the germline V gene. V lost 8 bases and J lost 5, with 15 bases in between. The CDR3 spells CASGLTSWETQYF. CDR3 DNA: TGTGCCAGCGGGCTTACTAGCTGGGAGACCCAGTACTTC.

The rearrangement links TRBV19 to TRBJ1-1, with TRBD1 matching 7 bases. The CDR3 contains 13 residues. Germline loops: CDR1 LNHDA, CDR2 SQIVND (reference sequence). V lost 10 bases, J lost 4 bases, and 9 bases stayed unmatched. Written as DNA, the CDR3 is TGTGCCACCAGGGGGGGGATAAGCACTGAAGCTTTCTTT. Encoded protein: CATRGGISTEAFF.

The chain is built from TRBV5-1 and TRBJ1-2, with D possibly being TRBD1 (5 bases). The germline gives CDR1 SGHRS, CDR2 YFSETQ. The CDR3 covers 16 residues. The V gene lost 1 base and the J gene lost 2 bases, with 15 bases spanning the gap. CDR3 amino acids: CASSLTGGSLNYGYTF. The CDR3 DNA sequence: TGCGCCAGCAGCTTGACCGGGGGGAGTTTAAACTATGGCTACACCTTC.

The V and J genes are TRBV9 and TRBJ2-7, with TRBD1 matching 7 bases. The CDR3 spans 14 residues. CDR1 is SGDLS, CDR2 YYNGEE, per germline. V gave up 2 bases and J gave up 3 bases; unmatched junction bases: 5. CDR3 protein: CASSVEPGGYEQYF. The DNA of the CDR3 is TGTGCCAGCAGCGTTGAGCCAGGGGGCTACGAGCAGTACTTC.

CDR3 in amino acids: CASSQTSGVGDTQYF. The CDR3, as DNA: TGCGCCAGCAGCCAAACTAGCGGGGTGGGAGATACGCAGTATTTT. This sequence joins TRBV5-1 and TRBJ2-3; the match to TRBD2 covers 10 bases. V dropped 4 bases and J dropped 5; count of bases not matched to a gene: 7. The CDR3 has 15 amino acids. Looked up from germline, CDR1 is SGHRS and CDR2 is YFSETQ.

V gene TRBV9 combines with J gene TRBJ2-1; D is possibly TRBD1 (5 bases). Germline V lookup: CDR1 SGDLS, CDR2 YYNGEE. This CDR3 spans 14 amino acids. V dropped 1 base and J dropped 8 bases, with 13 bases sitting between them. CDR3: CASSVSNWGHEQFF. CDR3 bases: TGTGCCAGCAGCGTATCCAATTGGGGCCATGAGCAGTTCTTC.

This chain uses TRBV20-1 with TRBJ2-3; TRBD2 might be the D (5 bases). Trimming shortened V by 3 bases and J by 5 bases, and 9 bases separated the two germline ends. Germline values: CDR1 DFQATT, CDR2 SNEGSKA (reference sequence). The CDR3 has 12 residues. The CDR3 loop is CSASFGIDTQYF. CDR3 coding DNA: TGCAGTGCTAGTTTCGGGATAGATACGCAGTATTTT.

The J gene is TRBJ1-1, the V gene TRBV5-4; 7 nucleotides line up with TRBD1. The CDR3 runs 14 residues. The trim removed 0 bases at V and 7 bases at J, leaving 6 bases unmatched. Germline-derived CDR1 and CDR2 are SGHNT and YYREEE (reference sequence). CDR3 region: CASSLEDQGGEAFF. For the CDR3, the DNA is TGTGCCAGCAGCTTGGAGGACCAGGGGGGTGAAGCTTTCTTT.

The genes are TRBV18 and TRBJ1-1; D is uncertain. The germline CDR1 and CDR2 sequences are KGHSH and LQKENI. The length of the CDR3 is 13 residues. V was cut by 3 bases and J by 2 bases, with 7 bases left in between. CDR3 loop: CASSPGLNTEAFF. The CDR3 DNA reads as TGTGCCAGCTCACCCGGCCTTAACACTGAAGCTTTCTTT.

The chain has TRBV18 and TRBJ1-1; unclear D gene. The CDR3 extends over 13 amino acids. Germline CDR1 reads KGHSH; CDR2 reads LQKENI. The V gene lost 3 bases and the J gene lost 8 bases, with 13 bases spanning the gap. The CDR3 spells CASSPGESSEAFF. In DNA, the CDR3 is TGTGCCAGCTCACCCGGGGAGTCTAGCGAAGCTTTCTTT.

The chain carries TRBV28 and TRBJ1-1; D possibly corresponds to TRBD1 (6 bases). CDR3 length equals 16 residues. CDR1 is MDHEN and CDR2 is SYDVKM in the germline V gene. V gave up 2 bases and J gave up 4 bases, with 17 bases separating them. CDR3 loop: CASSLTGASRGTEAFF. The CDR3 nucleotides read TGTGCCAGCAGTTTAACGGGGGCAAGTAGGGGCACTGAAGCTTTCTTT. Full variable domain (missing parts from reference TRBV28 and TRBJ1-1): DVKVTQSSRYLVKRTGEKVFLECVQDMDHENMFWYRQDPGLGLRLIYFSYDVKMKEKGDIPEGYSVSREKKERFSLILESASTNQTSMYLCASSLTGASRGTEAFFGQGTRLTVV.

J is TRBJ2-3 and V is TRBV6-4; D is uncertain. V was pared by 3 bases and J by 1 base, with 11 bases between. The CDR3 contains 15 residues. Germline V gene lookup returns CDR1 MRHNA and CDR2 SNTAGT. The CDR3 loop reads CASSEGLFGTDTQYF. The CDR3 nucleotides are TGTGCCAGCAGTGAGGGTCTATTCGGCACAGATACGCAGTATTTT.

The chain is built from TRBV30 and TRBJ1-2; D uncertain. V was trimmed by 7 bases and J by 4 bases, leaving 10 bases between them. This CDR3 spans 11 amino acids. CDR1 is GTSNPN and CDR2 is SVGIG in the germline V gene (reference sequence). The CDR3 region is CASRRGYGYTF. As DNA, the CDR3 is TGTGCCTCAAGGCGGGGCTATGGCTACACCTTC.

The chain has TRBV2 and TRBJ2-2; possibly TRBD1 for D (7 bases). Germline-derived CDR1 and CDR2 are SNHLY and FYNNEI. The CDR3 covers 15 residues. Trimming cost V 7 bases and J 6 bases, with 18 bases left between them. The CDR3 sequence is CASTEGQLWPGELFF. The CDR3 region has the DNA TGTGCCAGCACGGAGGGACAGCTCTGGCCCGGGGAGCTGTTTTTT.